One sample yielded the 14 T cell receptor beta chains listed below, sequenced in a study of OX40 agonist ivuxolimab in advanced cancers. Libraries were built with the immunoSEQ multiplex PCR assay. TCRdb took this table from immuneACCESS and kept in-frame rearrangements with V and J called. Such tables lack part of the clones; where checked against another copy, unresolved V genes explain under half of the gap, and the rest is unexplained. This sample comprises just under 45,000 clones, about 80% of them detected only once. Approximately 3.9% of the sample lies in the top ten. Sequenced material: CD4+ or CD8+ T cells sorted from blood, taken in a trial of the OX40 agonist ivuxolimab. These receptors originate from an adult with an advanced solid tumor such as melanoma, head and neck, liver or kidney cancer.

This clone is a singleton in its sample. The V and J genes are TRBV4-3 and TRBJ1-3, with 7 bases that match TRBD1. The CDR3 covers 17 residues. Looked up from germline, CDR1 is LGHNA and CDR2 is YSLEER. J gave up 2 bases and V 0 bases, and 7 bases lay outside the gene matches. The CDR3 is CASSQDGNRGAGNTIYF. The CDR3 DNA reads TGCGCCAGCAGCCAAGATGGGAACAGGGGAGCTGGAAACACCATATATTTT.

This chain links TRBV7-2 with TRBJ2-7; TRBD2 matches at 12 bases. The CDR3 extends over 15 amino acids. The germline V gene has CDR1 SGHTA and CDR2 FQGNSA. V dropped 6 bases and J dropped 3; count of bases not matched to a gene: 6. In DNA, the CDR3 is TGTGCCAGCAGGGTCACTAGCGGGGGGAGCTACGAGCAGTACTTC. Translating it yields CASRVTSGGSYEQYF.

The chain links TRBV7-6 to TRBJ2-1; 14 nucleotides align to TRBD2. Germline V gene sequence: CDR1 SGHVS, CDR2 FNYEAQ. The CDR3 loop spans 18 amino acids. Germline trimming cut 2 bases from V and 9 bases from J; bases unmatched to any gene: 12. CDR3 protein: CASSLLPGTSGSYGEQFF. In nucleotides, the CDR3 is TGTGCCAGCAGCTTATTACCCGGGACTAGCGGGAGTTATGGTGAGCAGTTCTTC.

This clone was recorded once. This chain connects TRBV11-3 to TRBJ2-3; TRBD2 agrees at 10 bases. The ends lost 5 bases at V and 0 bases at J; junction bases unmatched: 5. The germline V gene encodes CDR1 SGHNT and CDR2 YENEEA. This CDR3 is 16 amino acids long. The CDR3 loop reads CASSPTTSGSTDTQYF. In nucleotides, the CDR3 is TGTGCCAGCAGCCCGACGACTAGCGGGAGCACAGATACGCAGTATTTT.

A single count supports this clone. The genes are TRBV5-1 and TRBJ2-7; a weak D match, TRBD2 (6 bases). Trimming took 2 bases from V and 7 from J, leaving 16 bases between them. This CDR3 has 14 residues. Per germline, CDR1 SGHRS and CDR2 YFSETQ. CDR3: CASSLGQSTREQYF. CDR3 nucleotides: TGCGCCAGCAGCTTAGGTCAGTCGACTAGGGAGCAGTACTTC.

The V and J genes are TRBV5-1 and TRBJ2-3; tentatively, D is TRBD1 or TRBD2 (5 bases each). Deletions cut 6 bases from V and 2 bases from J, with 19 bases between. The CDR3 is 16 residues long. Germline V gives CDR1 SGHRS, CDR2 YFSETQ. In DNA form, the CDR3 reads TGCGCCAGCAACCTGTGGGGGTCGGTCGACACAGATACGCAGTATTTT. This codes for CASNLWGSVDTDTQYF.

This clone has a handful of counts. The chain couples TRBV4-1 to TRBJ1-2; 7 nucleotides agree with TRBD1. J was trimmed by 2 bases and V by 1 base; bases with no gene match: 4. CDR3 length equals 15 residues. Germline loops: CDR1 MGHRA, CDR2 YSYEKL. The CDR3 region is CASSQGQGTNYGYTF. CDR3 sequence (DNA): TGCGCCAGCAGCCAAGGACAGGGAACGAACTATGGCTACACCTTC.

This chain links TRBV6-5 with TRBJ2-7; 8 bases fit TRBD1. The J segment lost 6 bases and the V segment lost 5 bases, leaving 9 bases of the junction unmatched. The CDR3 has 14 residues. Germline CDR1 and CDR2: MNHEY and SVGAGI. CDR3 in DNA: TGTGCCAGCAGTCCCCGGACAGGGACCAGCGAGCAGTACTTC. Translating it yields CASSPRTGTSEQYF.

This clone was observed a few times. The V gene is TRBV9, the J gene TRBJ1-2; a possible D gene is TRBD1 (6 bases). CDR3 length: 15 amino acids. The V gene's germline CDR1 is SGDLS and CDR2 YYNGEE. Trimming took off 0 bases at V and 7 bases at J, with 16 bases between the two ends. CDR3 in DNA: TGTGCCAGCAGCGTAGCTGGGGGCGCCGGGTTTGGCTACACCTTC. The encoded protein is CASSVAGGAGFGYTF.

CDR3 sequence (DNA): TGTGCCAGCAGTGGACAGGCAGGAACTAGCACAGATACGCAGTATTTT. It encodes CASSGQAGTSTDTQYF. The chain combines TRBV25-1 with TRBJ2-3, with TRBD1 as a possible D gene (6 bases). Germline V lookup: CDR1 MGHDK, CDR2 SYGVNS. The CDR3 totals 16 residues. Deletions cut 4 bases from V and 0 bases from J, with 14 bases between.

J is TRBJ2-2 and V is TRBV6-6; D possibly corresponds to TRBD2 (5 bases). The germline V gene has CDR1 MNHNY and CDR2 SVGAGI (reference sequence). V was trimmed by 6 bases and J by 7 bases, leaving 18 bases between them. This CDR3 comprises 15 residues. The CDR3 bases are TGTGCCAGCAGGGTCGGACTTAAGGTAGTCGGGGAGCTGTTTTTT. The encoded protein is CASRVGLKVVGELFF.

The chain combines TRBV30 with TRBJ1-6; a weak D match, TRBD1 (5 bases). Per germline, CDR1 GTSNPN and CDR2 SVGIG (reference sequence). V was shortened by 4 bases and J by 7 bases, with 17 bases between the two germline ends. The CDR3 length is 15 residues. CDR3 bases: TGTGCCTGGACAGGGAGGGGCTTCTACAATTCACCCCTCCACTTT. This sequence encodes CAWTGRGFYNSPLHF.

The chain combines TRBV14 with TRBJ1-3; D ambiguous. Trimming took 0 bases from V and 4 from J, leaving 1 base between them. This CDR3 is 12 amino acids long. Germline V gives CDR1 SGHDN, CDR2 FVKESK. CDR3 sequence: CASSQEGNTIYF. The CDR3 DNA reads as TGTGCCAGCAGCCAAGAGGGAAACACCATATATTTT.

The V call is TRBV30, the J call TRBJ2-1; 7 bases are a match to TRBD2. This CDR3 spans 17 amino acids. Germline-derived CDR1 and CDR2 are GTSNPN and SVGIG (reference sequence). The ends lost 5 bases at V and 0 bases at J; junction bases unmatched: 13. This chain's CDR3 is CAWGAGEGYRSYNEQFF. CDR3 in DNA: TGTGCCTGGGGTGCGGGGGAGGGGTACCGCTCCTACAATGAGCAGTTCTTC.